This T cell receptor (beta chain) was sequenced for a study of human CD8 memory T cell subsets. Total CD8+ T cells were enriched by a separation that was negative and magnetic. The CDR3 length is 14 residues. Germline values: CDR1 SGHDT, CDR2 YYEEEE. TCR beta was sequenced from UMI-tagged 5' RACE libraries. TCRdb reprocessed the 5' RACE reads, with one entry per CDR3 protein and no DNA. Found here are 6,500 to 8,000 distinct CDR3 sequences; the top ten clones hold 20% to 25%. As to this clonotype: Antigen: not known.

Broader study findings: The T cell repertoires of the stem-like memory and precursor exhausted subsets exhibited minimal overlap with one another. For stem-like memory and precursor exhausted T cells, diversity was similarly high, which was not true of effector memory cells. Going by Chao1 estimates, stem-like memory T cells seemed to be more diverse than precursor exhausted T cells.

The V and J genes are TRBV5-6 and TRBJ1-1; TCRdb picks TRBD1, but there is no DNA to check that call. This sequence was found in a human donor in good health. Input material: CD8+ T cells from PBMCs. Here the CDR3 reads CASSLRRRPVEAFF.